This record covers a single TCR beta chain. According to the study, genomic DNA was the template for TCR beta VDJ and CDR3 profiling. TCRdb ran MiXCR on the reads and lists one entry per CDR3 protein. This table has just over 450,000 distinct CDR3 sequences, over 25% appearing once. The data were obtained in a study of CD8+CD57+ T cells in acquired aplastic anemia. Study context: Isolated CD4+ and CD8+ cells, once sorted, yielded DNA averaging roughly 3.4 ug.

Sequenced patients had shown CD8+CD57+ cell expansion by flow cytometry. Sample: sorted CD4+, CD8+, or CD8+CD57+ T cells (not recorded which) from PBMCs. This TCR came from a human donor with aplastic anemia.

CDR3 loop: CASSLVRQLYTDTQYF. In DNA, the CDR3 is TGTGCCAGCAGCTTGGTTCGTCAGCTCTACACAGATACGCAGTATTTT. The rearrangement joins TRBV5-4 to TRBJ2-3; no clear D. CDR1 is SGHNT and CDR2 is YYREEE in the germline V gene (reference sequence). The V gene lost 0 bases and the J gene lost 2 bases, with 13 bases spanning the gap. This CDR3 comprises 16 residues.